The clone carrying this TCR beta chain was seen only a few times. Its specificity is not known. The primer mix had 60 Vbeta and 13 Jbeta primers. Clones were read by immunoSEQ multiplex PCR, and TCRdb kept only the in-frame ones, dropping some. This table holds under 85,000 clones, just under 80% found once. This sample is drawn from a study of cytomegalovirus exposure and HLA in healthy donors. Study results and caveats: The authors later found most CMV-associated TCR beta chains appeared HLA-restricted. With later analysis, a missense DCLRE1C variant became linked to TCR beta V- and J-gene trimming. TCR beta chains numbering more than 150 were designated cytomegalovirus-associated. After further analysis at a later stage, around 17,000 TCR beta sequences were associated with HLA alleles at 0.05 false discovery rate.

The V end lost 6 bases, the J end lost 0 bases, and 9 bases lay between the germline ends. In germline, CDR1 is MNHEY, CDR2 SVGAGI. The CDR3 is 13 residues long. The chain recombines TRBV6-5 with TRBJ2-7; D remains ambiguous. Sequencing was carried out using PBMCs. The sequence was obtained from a woman younger than 45 in good health and CMV-seronegative. The CDR3 nucleotides read TGTGCCAGCAGCCCAGGATTCTCCTACGAGCAGTACTTC. Protein: CASSPGFSYEQYF.